Listed below are T cell receptor beta chains from one sample, sequenced in a study of blood T cell repertoires in COVID-19. Assay: immunoSEQ multiplex PCR; the TCRdb copy retains only in-frame clones and omits some. The table includes 150,000 to 200,000 clones, about four fifths detected once. Specimen: peripheral blood. Receptors were obtained from a woman aged 40 to 50 with COVID-19, enrolled during active disease. Both conserved end residues are part of each CDR3. D genes are given only for firm matches. A clone size is listed for some rows: how often the clone was seen (once, few, many), or a class if it is expanded.

abundance	d_gene	v_gene	j_gene	CDR3aa	CDR3nt
few	NA	TRBV3-1/TRBV3-2	TRBJ2-2	CASSHLRRRGNTGELFF	TGTGCCAGCAGCCATTTACGTCGGAGGGGGAACACCGGGGAGCTGTTTTTT
NA	NA	TRBV6-5	TRBJ2-1	CASSYSMRRGTDEQFF	TGTGCCAGCAGTTACTCGATGAGGCGGGGAACCGATGAGCAGTTCTTC
once	NA	TRBV15	TRBJ2-1	CATSRDLFSNEQFF	TGTGCCACCAGCAGAGACCTCTTCTCCAATGAGCAGTTCTTC
NA	NA	TRBV30	TRBJ1-3	CASLRDSGNTIYF	TGTGCCTCCCTCAGGGACTCTGGAAACACCATATATTTT
once	NA	TRBV9	TRBJ2-3	CASSPHAVAKTTDTQYF	TGTGCCAGCAGCCCCCACGCAGTAGCAAAGACCACAGATACGCAGTATTTT
few	TRBD2	TRBV18	TRBJ2-1	CASSPRTLAGGSSYNEQFF	TGTGCCAGCTCGCCCCGAACCCTAGCGGGAGGGAGCTCCTACAATGAGCAGTTCTTC
few	NA	TRBV27	TRBJ2-2	CASSLRDFRVIQGGELFF	TGTGCCAGCAGTTTACGCGATTTCAGGGTGATTCAAGGCGGGGAGCTGTTTTTT
NA	NA	TRBV7-7	TRBJ2-2	CASSLYGPNTGELFF	TGTGCTAGCAGCTTATATGGGCCGAACACCGGGGAGCTGTTTTTT
few	TRBD2	TRBV9	TRBJ2-2	CASSVIAGTLVGELFF	TGTGCCAGCAGCGTCATAGCGGGTACACTCGTCGGGGAGCTGTTTTTT
NA	NA	TRBV18	TRBJ2-1	CASSAYREDNEQFF	TGTGCCAGCTCAGCCTACCGGGAAGACAATGAGCAGTTCTTC
NA	TRBD2	TRBV28	TRBJ2-7	CASSPRLAGGWEQYF	TGTGCCAGCAGTCCCCGACTAGCGGGAGGATGGGAGCAGTACTTC
NA	TRBD2	TRBV5-1	TRBJ2-7	CASSSPTSGRVGYEQYF	TGCGCCAGCAGCTCCCCCACTAGCGGGAGAGTCGGCTACGAGCAGTACTTC
NA	NA	TRBV10-2	TRBJ1-1	CASSVRGIGEAFF	TGCGCCAGCAGTGTCAGAGGTATCGGTGAAGCTTTCTTT